A selection of T cell receptor beta chains follows, all from one sample in a study of cytomegalovirus exposure and HLA in healthy donors. Produced via immunoSEQ multiplex PCR; TCRdb's table is partial and in-frame only. The data hold some 140,000 clones, with 70% to 90% observed a single time. The sequencing input was PBMCs. The receptor set was obtained from a human donor in good health. Both conserved end residues are part of each CDR3. D genes are given only for firm matches. Clone sizes are given selectively: once, few, many, or a class where the clone is expanded.

TRBJ1-6,14,TRBV6-1,TRBD1,-,TGTGCCAGCAGTGCCGGACAGGGGAATTCACCCCTCCACTTT,CASSAGQGNSPLHF
TRBJ1-1,14,TRBV5-1,-,once,TGCGCCAGCAGCCCTGGGGACATGAACACTGAAGCTTTCTTT,CASSPGDMNTEAFF
TRBJ2-3,14,TRBV9,-,-,TGTGCCAGCAGCGTAGGCGGATTTACAGATACGCAGTATTTT,CASSVGGFTDTQYF
TRBJ2-5,12,TRBV29-1,-,-,TGCAGCGTTGGAGGGAATGGGGAGACCCAGTACTTC,CSVGGNGETQYF
TRBJ1-2,15,TRBV19,TRBD1,-,TGTGCCAGTAGCCTGGACCGACAGGGTGTCAATGGCTACACCTTC,CASSLDRQGVNGYTF
TRBJ2-5,15,TRBV2,TRBD2,-,TGTGCCAGCAGTGAAGCCGGCGGGGGGGAAGAGACCCAGTACTTC,CASSEAGGGEETQYF
TRBJ1-2,17,TRBV9,TRBD1,-,TGTGCCAGCAGCGTAGAAAATAGGCTTGACAGGGGAGGTGGCTACACCTTC,CASSVENRLDRGGGYTF
TRBJ1-1,14,TRBV2,-,-,TGTGCCAGCAGCCTCGGGGGGCAGAGCACTGAAGCTTTCTTT,CASSLGGQSTEAFF
TRBJ2-5,14,TRBV2,-,once,TGTGCCAGCAGTGACCGGTTAGTACAAGAGACCCAGTACTTC,CASSDRLVQETQYF
TRBJ1-4,13,TRBV4-3,-,-,TGCGCCAGCAGCCAAGGGGAGAATGAAAAACTGTTTTTT,CASSQGENEKLFF
TRBJ2-6,19,TRBV15,-,-,TGTGCCACCAGCAGAGATCCCCGGACAGTCCCTTCTGGGGCCAACGTCCTGACTTTC,CATSRDPRTVPSGANVLTF
TRBJ2-5,11,TRBV20-1,TRBD2,-,TGCAGTGGGCGGGGGAAAGAGACCCAGTACTTC,CSGRGKETQYF
TRBJ1-1,13,TRBV11-2,TRBD1,-,TGTGCCAGCAGCTTCACATCTCACAGGGGAGCTTTCTTT,CASSFTSHRGAFF
TRBJ2-2,16,TRBV27,TRBD2,-,TGTGCCAGCAGTGGACTAGCGGGGGGCGGTCCCGGGGAGCTGTTTTTT,CASSGLAGGGPGELFF
TRBJ2-7,16,TRBV27,TRBD2,once,TGTGCCAGCAGTGTGGGGGCTAGCGGGGGGGCCTACGAGCAGTACTTC,CASSVGASGGAYEQYF
TRBJ2-3,16,TRBV6-1,-,-,TGTGCCAGCAGTGAACTAATGGAGTTATACACAGATACGCAGTATTTT,CASSELMELYTDTQYF
TRBJ2-5,14,TRBV28,TRBD1,-,TGTGCCAGCAGTCAGACAGGGGTCGCGGAGACCCAGTACTTC,CASSQTGVAETQYF
TRBJ1-5,15,TRBV6-6,-,-,TGTGCCAGCAGTTACTCTCCCTCAAACGGTCAGCCCCAGCATTTT,CASSYSPSNGQPQHF
TRBJ2-5,13,TRBV29-1,TRBD1,-,TGCAGCGCCTGGACAGGGGAAGGTTGGACCCAGTACTTC,CSAWTGEGWTQYF
TRBJ1-3,14,TRBV2,TRBD1,-,TGTGCCAGCAGAGCGACAGGGGCTGGAAACACCATATATTTT,CASRATGAGNTIYF
TRBJ2-3,14,TRBV18,TRBD2,-,TGTGCCAGCTCACCAGTCGGGGGAGGGGATACGCAGTATTTT,CASSPVGGGDTQYF
TRBJ2-1,14,TRBV7-8,TRBD1,-,TGTGCCAGCAGCTTAGTTCAGGACAGGAATGAGCAGTTCTTC,CASSLVQDRNEQFF
TRBJ1-5,14,TRBV6-5,-,-,TGTGCCAGCAGTTACTCCGGGGGTGGGCAGCCCCAGCATTTT,CASSYSGGGQPQHF
TRBJ2-7,15,TRBV7-2,-,-,TGTGCCAGCAGCTTAACACCCCGCACAGGTTACGAGCAGTACTTC,CASSLTPRTGYEQYF
TRBJ2-7,15,TRBV5-1,TRBD2,-,TGCGCCAGCAGCCTCACTAGCGGGAACTCCTACGAGCAGTACTTC,CASSLTSGNSYEQYF
TRBJ1-1,13,TRBV5-1,-,-,TGCGCCAGCAGCTTGACACCCGCCACTGAAGCTTTCTTT,CASSLTPATEAFF
TRBJ2-6,15,TRBV10-3,TRBD1,-,TGTGCCATCAGTGGGACAGGGACTGGGGCCAACGTCCTGACTTTC,CAISGTGTGANVLTF
TRBJ2-1,16,TRBV2,TRBD2,-,TGTGCCAGCAGTGGATATCTAGCGGGGGGTTACAATGAGCAGTTCTTC,CASSGYLAGGYNEQFF
TRBJ2-3,14,TRBV5-1,-,few,TGCGCCAGCAGGGAGGCCCTCTGGACAGATACGCAGTATTTT,CASREALWTDTQYF
TRBJ2-7,14,TRBV5-1,-,-,TGCGCCAGCAGCTTGACAGGCTCCACCTACGAGCAGTACTTC,CASSLTGSTYEQYF
TRBJ2-7,13,TRBV19,TRBD1,-,TGTGCCAGTAGTACCGAGGGGGCTTACGAGCAGTACTTC,CASSTEGAYEQYF